These T cell receptor beta chains were read from a single sample in a study of blood T cell repertoires in COVID-19. Produced via immunoSEQ multiplex PCR; TCRdb's table is partial and in-frame only. The table lists 120,000 or so clones, approximately 80% of them singletons. Material for sequencing was peripheral blood. These receptors were collected from a woman aged 65 to 85 with acute or convalescent COVID-19. Both conserved end residues are part of each CDR3. A D gene is named only where the DNA matches it firmly. Size values are once, few and many counts, or a class for expanded clones, and some rows have none.

j_call	clone_size	d_call	v_call	cdr3_aa	cdr3_nt
TRBJ2-5	NA	NA	TRBV7-3	CASSRTQQETQYF	TGTGCCAGCAGTCGGACACAGCAAGAGACCCAGTACTTC
TRBJ1-5	NA	NA	TRBV10-3	CAISESLEQPQHF	TGTGCCATCAGTGAGTCGCTAGAGCAGCCCCAGCATTTT
TRBJ1-1	NA	NA	TRBV21-1	CASSKYTPNTEAFF	TGTGCCAGCAGCAAGTACACGCCGAACACTGAAGCTTTCTTT
TRBJ1-2	NA	TRBD1	TRBV29-1	CSVPTGGLLDGYGYTF	TGCAGCGTTCCGACAGGGGGCCTTTTGGACGGCTATGGCTACACCTTC
TRBJ1-3	NA	TRBD1	TRBV3-1/TRBV3-2	CASSQPLTGSSGNTIYF	TGTGCCAGCAGCCAACCATTGACAGGGAGCTCTGGAAACACCATATATTTT
TRBJ1-5	few	NA	TRBV6-5	CASSYSTGDQPQHF	TGTGCCAGCAGTTACTCGACGGGAGATCAGCCCCAGCATTTT
TRBJ2-1	NA	TRBD2	TRBV11-2	CASSLAASGGSLNEQFF	TGTGCCAGCAGCTTAGCGGCTAGCGGGGGGTCCCTGAATGAGCAGTTCTTC
TRBJ2-5	NA	TRBD2	TRBV7-2	CASSFASSGVKTQYF	TGTGCCAGCAGCTTTGCCTCGAGCGGGGTAAAGACCCAGTACTTC
TRBJ1-1	few	NA	TRBV10-1	CASRPHGSTEAFF	TGCGCCAGCAGGCCTCACGGGAGCACTGAAGCTTTCTTT
TRBJ1-4	NA	NA	TRBV7-9	CASSPQGGTNEKLFF	TGTGCCAGCAGCCCCCAAGGGGGAACTAATGAAAAACTGTTTTTT